These 30 T cell receptor beta chains originate from one sample sequenced in a study of blood T cell repertoires in COVID-19. This table comes from immunoSEQ multiplex PCR, and its TCRdb copy is limited to in-frame clones, with some not included. Altogether hundreds of thousands of clones are present, around nine tenths being singletons, with the ten largest covering over 6%. Sequencing input: PBMCs or T cells enriched from blood (not recorded which). All receptors come from a woman in her forties who had recovered from COVID-19.

This clone has only a few counts. V gene TRBV4-2 combines with J gene TRBJ2-1, with 7 nucleotides matching TRBD2. V lost 8 bases, J lost 5 bases, and 0 bases stayed unmatched. CDR3 size: 11 residues. Germline V lookup: CDR1 LGHNA, CDR2 YNFKEQ. CDR3 in amino acids: CASRGDNEQFF. The CDR3 nucleotides are TGTGCCAGCCGGGGGGACAATGAGCAGTTCTTC.

The chain joins TRBV7-9 to TRBJ1-1; TRBD1 agrees at 7 bases. The CDR3 has 14 amino acids. Germline CDR1 reads SEHNR; CDR2 reads FQNEAQ (reference sequence). Trimming at V came to 3 bases and at J to 1 base, leaving 2 bases not matched to a gene. CDR3 amino acids: CASSFGTANTEAFF. Here the CDR3 DNA reads TGTGCCAGCAGCTTCGGGACAGCGAACACTGAAGCTTTCTTT. Based on the CDR3 plus reference TRBV7-9 and TRBJ1-1, the full variable domain is DTGVSQNPRHKITKRGQNVTFRCDPISEHNRLYWYRQTLGQGPEFLTYFQNEAQLEKSRLLSDRFSAERPKGSFSTLEIQRTEQGDSAMYLCASSFGTANTEAFFGQGTRLTVV.

The chain carries TRBV2 and TRBJ2-5; D perhaps matches TRBD1 (8 bases). The CDR3 length is 14 residues. Trimming left V 6 bases short and J 5 bases short, with 16 bases between. Germline assignment: CDR1 SNHLY and CDR2 FYNNEI. This CDR3 is CASSANRGGETQYF. The CDR3 region has the DNA TGTGCCAGCAGCGCTAACAGGGGGGGGGAGACCCAGTACTTC.

This clone was counted a single time. Its ends do not fully match the called genes, so a read error is possible. The chain links TRBV3-1 (or the pseudogene TRBV3-2) to TRBJ2-7, with 7 bases aligning to TRBD2. In germline, CDR1 is LGHDT, CDR2 YNNKEL (reference sequence). CDR3 length: 13 amino acids. This CDR3 is CASSQGGLGTFSF. In nucleotides, the CDR3 is TGTGCCAGCAGCCAAGGTGGACTAGGGACCTTTAGTTTC.

This CDR3 reads CASSQVAGTQETQYF. The CDR3 DNA reads as TGCGCCAGCAGCCAAGTCGCGGGAACCCAAGAGACCCAGTACTTC. This chain connects TRBV4-3 to TRBJ2-5, with TRBD2 as a possible D gene (6 bases). V lost 1 base to trimming and J lost 1 base, with 10 bases between them. Germline assignment: CDR1 LGHNA and CDR2 YSLEER. The CDR3 totals 15 residues.

The chain has TRBV7-3 and TRBJ2-3; TRBD2 aligns across 11 bases. Germline CDR1 reads SGHTA; CDR2 reads FQGTGA. V lost 5 bases to trimming and J lost 1 base; unmatched junction nucleotides: 5. The CDR3 has 16 residues. CDR3 region: CASSHLAGGRTDTQYF. CDR3 nucleotides: TGTGCCAGCAGCCACCTAGCGGGAGGTCGCACAGATACGCAGTATTTT.

The chain is built from TRBV6-5 and TRBJ2-5, with D possibly being TRBD2 (5 bases). Trimming took 8 bases from V and 4 from J, leaving 17 bases between them. Germline-derived CDR1 and CDR2 are MNHEY and SVGAGI. This CDR3 contains 14 residues. The CDR3 sequence is CASFSVGARETQYF. The CDR3 coding sequence is TGTGCCAGCTTTTCCGTGGGAGCGCGAGAGACCCAGTACTTC.

V is TRBV28 and J is TRBJ1-1, with 7 bases aligning to TRBD1. J lost 1 base, V lost 6 bases, and 5 bases had no gene match. The CDR3 consists of 14 residues. Germline CDR1 MDHEN, CDR2 SYDVKM. CDR3 DNA sequence: TGTGCCAGCAGACCAGGGGGGAAGAACACTGAAGCTTTCTTT. The encoded protein is CASRPGGKNTEAFF.

The chain uses TRBV7-9 and TRBJ2-7; 11 nucleotides align to TRBD2. CDR3 size: 15 residues. V lost 4 bases and J lost 2; bases outside the gene matches: 4. Germline CDR1 reads SEHNR; CDR2 reads FQNEAQ (reference sequence). CDR3 bases: TGTGCCAGCAGCTGGGGGACTAGCGGACCCTACGAGCAGTACTTC. It encodes CASSWGTSGPYEQYF.

This clone was seen a handful of times. This chain links TRBV4-1 with TRBJ2-1, with 7 bases aligning to TRBD2. The CDR3 consists of 17 residues. The V gene end was trimmed by 1 base and the J gene end by 0 bases; junction bases not matched to a gene: 6. The germline V gene encodes CDR1 MGHRA and CDR2 YSYEKL. The CDR3 protein is CASSQVGAGSSYNEQFF. CDR3 coding DNA: TGCGCCAGCAGCCAAGTGGGAGCGGGAAGCTCCTACAATGAGCAGTTCTTC.

J is TRBJ2-7 and V is TRBV11-2; D call uncertain. The CDR3 is 15 residues long. V lost 2 bases to trimming and J lost 2 bases, with 13 bases between them. Per germline, CDR1 SGHAT and CDR2 FQNNGV. The CDR3: CASSLSSVLAYEQYF. The CDR3 nucleotides are TGTGCCAGCAGCTTATCATCGGTCTTAGCCTACGAGCAGTACTTC.

V gene TRBV18 combines with J gene TRBJ1-2; 7 bases agree with TRBD1. Germline V lookup: CDR1 KGHSH, CDR2 LQKENI. The junction had 5 bases not matched to a gene; V was cut back by 0 bases and J by 7 bases. CDR3 length: 14 amino acids. The CDR3 DNA reads TGTGCCAGCTCACCACCGTCACAGGGGTTTGGCTACACCTTC. The encoded protein is CASSPPSQGFGYTF.

This clone showed up just a few times. The rearrangement joins TRBV11-2 to TRBJ2-1; TRBD2 matches 11 bases. The junction had 8 bases not matched to a gene; V was cut back by 6 bases and J by 7 bases. In germline, CDR1 is SGHAT, CDR2 FQNNGV. CDR3 length: 15 amino acids. The CDR3 DNA reads TGTGCCAGCAGAGCTGCCGGGACTAGCGGTAATGAGCAGTTCTTC. Translated, it gives CASRAAGTSGNEQFF.

The genes are TRBV27 and TRBJ1-2; TRBD1 might be the D (6 bases). V dropped 6 bases and J dropped 8 bases, with 16 bases sitting between them. The CDR3 runs 13 residues. Germline assignment: CDR1 MNHEY and CDR2 SMNVEV (reference sequence). The CDR3 DNA follows: TGTGCCAGCAGGAGGCTACAGGGCTTGGGCTACACCTTC. As protein: CASRRLQGLGYTF.

This clone was picked up one time. V and J are TRBV7-2 and TRBJ2-3, with 14 nucleotides matching TRBD2. The CDR3 has 16 residues. Germline V gene data show CDR1 as SGHTA and CDR2 as FQGNSA. V lost 5 bases and J lost 1; bases outside the gene matches: 2. The CDR3 sequence is CASSPGLAGGTDTQYF. In DNA form, the CDR3 reads TGTGCCAGCAGCCCGGGACTAGCGGGGGGCACAGATACGCAGTATTTT.

The chain links TRBV9 to TRBJ2-5, with 7 bases matching TRBD2. Per germline, CDR1 SGDLS and CDR2 YYNGEE. CDR3 length equals 18 residues. Trimming took 0 bases from V and 5 from J; bases not matched to a gene: 16. CDR3 protein: CASSVGWEGRERGETQYF. The CDR3 DNA is TGTGCCAGCAGCGTAGGATGGGAGGGGCGCGAGCGCGGGGAGACCCAGTACTTC.

The genes are TRBV5-4 and TRBJ2-5, with 12 bases that match TRBD2. CDR3 length: 16 amino acids. Germline V gene sequence: CDR1 SGHNT, CDR2 YYREEE (reference sequence). Trimming took 1 base from V and 4 from J; bases not matched to a gene: 5. This CDR3 is CASSLSTSGRRETQYF. CDR3 DNA sequence: TGTGCCAGCAGCTTGTCTACTAGCGGGAGGAGAGAGACCCAGTACTTC.

The CDR3 sequence: CASSQGETQYF. In DNA form, the CDR3 reads TGTGCCAGCAGCCAGGGGGAGACCCAGTACTTC. The chain couples TRBV7-6 to TRBJ2-5, with D perhaps TRBD1 (6 bases). Trimming stripped 5 bases from V and 5 bases from J, with 6 bases between. Germline-derived CDR1 and CDR2 are SGHVS and FNYEAQ. The CDR3 sequence is 11 residues long.

The rearrangement uses TRBV9 and TRBJ1-2, with D hard to call. Trimming took 0 bases from V and 2 from J, leaving 8 bases between them. Germline CDR1 reads SGDLS; CDR2 reads YYNGEE. CDR3 length: 14 residues. The CDR3 protein is CASSVDNRNYGYTF. The CDR3 coding sequence is TGTGCCAGCAGCGTAGATAACAGAAACTATGGCTACACCTTC.

This chain links TRBV30 with TRBJ2-3; 12 bases fit TRBD2. V shed 2 bases and J 0 bases; nucleotides not matched to a gene: 3. Germline V CDR1 and CDR2: GTSNPN, SVGIG (reference sequence). This CDR3 is built from 16 residues. In DNA form, the CDR3 reads TGTGCCTGGAGTCTTGGGACTAGCGGGAGCACAGATACGCAGTATTTT. Protein sequence: CAWSLGTSGSTDTQYF.

The chain employs TRBV4-1 and TRBJ2-7; 8 bases map to TRBD1. Germline assignment: CDR1 MGHRA and CDR2 YSYEKL. The CDR3 is made up of 15 amino acids. After removal of 4 bases from V and 0 bases from J, the junction contained 5 bases not matched to a gene. The CDR3 is CASSPGQEYSYEQYF. The CDR3 DNA is TGCGCCAGCAGCCCGGGACAGGAGTACTCCTACGAGCAGTACTTC.

The gene calls are TRBV19 and TRBJ2-1; TRBD2 aligns across 8 bases. V lost 4 bases and J lost 6; bases outside the gene matches: 11. The CDR3 covers 16 residues. Germline V gene sequence: CDR1 LNHDA, CDR2 SQIVND (reference sequence). CDR3 loop: CASSSGRTSLFNEQFF. CDR3 coding DNA: TGTGCCAGTAGTAGCGGGAGGACTAGCCTGTTCAATGAGCAGTTCTTC.

The genes are TRBV27 and TRBJ2-7; D remains unclear. The CDR3 is made up of 14 amino acids. Germline V lookup: CDR1 MNHEY, CDR2 SMNVEV (reference sequence). The V end was cut by 1 base, the J end by 3 bases, with 10 bases between. This CDR3 reads CASSLYPGVYEQYF. The CDR3 DNA is TGTGCCAGCAGTTTATACCCGGGTGTCTACGAGCAGTACTTC.

This chain connects TRBV30 to TRBJ2-3; 12 bases agree with TRBD2. The germline V gene has CDR1 GTSNPN and CDR2 SVGIG (reference sequence). The CDR3 length is 17 residues. With 5 bases clipped from V and 6 bases from J, the junction kept 15 bases outside the gene matches. The CDR3 DNA sequence: TGTGCCTGGTTGAAGGCTCGACTAGCGGGAGATGCGGATACGCAGTATTTT. The encoded protein is CAWLKARLAGDADTQYF.

This chain links TRBV4-2 with TRBJ2-5, with 11 bases that match TRBD2. With 1 base clipped from V and 5 bases from J, the junction kept 3 bases outside the gene matches. CDR1 is LGHNA and CDR2 is YNFKEQ in the germline V gene. CDR3 length equals 15 residues. The CDR3 DNA follows: TGTGCCAGCAGCCAAGCTCCTAGCGGGGGGGAGACCCAGTACTTC. It is translated as CASSQAPSGGETQYF.

This chain joins TRBV28 and TRBJ2-4; a weak D match, TRBD2 (5 bases). V was cut by 10 bases and J by 5 bases, with 21 bases left in between. Germline CDR1 and CDR2: MDHEN and SYDVKM. There are 15 residues in the CDR3. CDR3 sequence reads: CATKLGVGVQNIQYF. The CDR3, as DNA: TGTGCCACCAAACTCGGAGTCGGGGTTCAAAACATTCAGTACTTC.

The chain recombines TRBV19 with TRBJ1-5; 8 nucleotides match TRBD1. Germline V gene data show CDR1 as LNHDA and CDR2 as SQIVND (reference sequence). CDR3 size: 15 residues. Trimming took 5 bases from V and 7 from J; bases not matched to a gene: 10. The CDR3 sequence: CASSGQGRGGQPQHF. In DNA, the CDR3 is TGTGCCAGTAGTGGACAGGGACGTGGGGGACAGCCCCAGCATTTT.

In DNA form, the CDR3 reads TGTGCCAGCAGCTTAGCCCCAAATGAGCAGTTCTTC. It specifies CASSLAPNEQFF. The chain links TRBV13 to TRBJ2-1; no clear D gene. This CDR3 contains 12 residues. V lost 1 base, J lost 7 bases, and 5 bases lay in between. The germline gives CDR1 PRHDT, CDR2 FYEKMQ (reference sequence).

V gene TRBV7-9 combines with J gene TRBJ2-7; tentative D call: TRBD2 (5 bases). Germline-derived CDR1 and CDR2 are SEHNR and FQNEAQ (reference sequence). This CDR3 has 14 residues. V was clipped by 5 bases and J by 3 bases, with 14 bases between them. This CDR3 reads CASSLEGGGYEQYF. CDR3 in DNA: TGTGCCAGCAGCCTTGAGGGTGGTGGCTACGAGCAGTACTTC. The full variable domain, with the rest looked up from reference TRBV7-9 and TRBJ2-7, is DTGVSQNPRHKITKRGQNVTFRCDPISEHNRLYWYRQTLGQGPEFLTYFQNEAQLEKSRLLSDRFSAERPKGSFSTLEIQRTEQGDSAMYLCASSLEGGGYEQYFGPGTRLTVT.

This rearrangement joins TRBV5-4 to TRBJ1-6; D is perhaps TRBD1 (6 bases). CDR1 SGHNT and CDR2 YYREEE come from the germline V gene (reference sequence). V gave up 4 bases and J gave up 7 bases, with 18 bases separating them. The CDR3 totals 16 residues. The DNA of the CDR3 is TGTGCCAGCAGCCTACAGGGATCGGGGCGCAATTCACCCCTCCACTTT. This encodes CASSLQGSGRNSPLHF. The full variable domain, its missing parts supplied by reference TRBV5-4 and TRBJ1-6, is ETGVTQSPTHLIKTRGQQVTLRCSSQSGHNTVSWYQQALGQGPQFIFQYYREEENGRGNFPPRFSGLQFPNYSSELNVNALELDDSALYLCASSLQGSGRNSPLHFGNGTRLTVT.